This T cell receptor (beta chain) was observed in a study of blood T cell repertoires in COVID-19. As for the study in general: Sites in the United States, Italy and Spain provided acute and convalescent COVID-19 samples. Nucleic acid was either cDNA or gDNA, and it came from T cells, B-cell-depleted T cells, or PBMCs.

Cohort assignment relied on participant-reported clinical history. How the authors handled the data: Estimation of nucleated cell counts relied on the amplification of reference gene primers. Generated by immunoSEQ multiplex PCR, the TCRdb table keeps only in-frame clones and is missing some. Clone size and the V and J calls come from that table; the DNA yielded D and trimming. The sample lists some 400,000 clones, nearly 90% seen once, with 1.7% in the top ten. The CDR3 runs to 17 residues. Germline assignment: CDR1 LGHDT and CDR2 YNNKEL (reference sequence). The V gene end was trimmed by 4 bases and the J gene end by 7 bases; junction bases not matched to a gene: 8.

The sequencing sample was made of PBMCs or T cells enriched from blood (not recorded which). The chain joins TRBV3-1 (or the pseudogene TRBV3-2) to TRBJ2-2; 14 bases agree with TRBD2. This sequence originates from a woman aged 25 to 39 who had recovered from COVID-19. The CDR3 sequence: CASSPTSGRARGGELFF. The CDR3 DNA reads as TGTGCCAGCAGCCCGACTAGCGGGAGGGCCCGAGGCGGGGAGCTGTTTTTT.